The 5 T cell receptor beta chains reported below all come from one sample, sequenced in a study of T cell changes during pregnancy in multiple sclerosis. Profiling relied on immunoSEQ multiplex PCR, and the TCRdb table lists in-frame clones only, not all of them. The sample records about 97,000 clones, just over 90% being singletons. The sequencing here drew on peripheral blood, taken in the second trimester of pregnancy. Receptors were obtained from a female donor in good health, enrolled as a control in a pregnancy study.

The gene calls are TRBV6-5 and TRBJ2-5; D is uncertain. Germline V gives CDR1 MNHEY, CDR2 SVGAGI. The CDR3 has 15 amino acids. Trimming took 0 bases from V and 3 from J, leaving 11 bases between them. CDR3 amino acids: CASSYSIGSEETQYF. As DNA, the CDR3 is TGTGCCAGCAGTTACTCGATCGGTTCCGAAGAGACCCAGTACTTC.

This rearrangement joins TRBV7-9 to TRBJ2-1; 10 bases align to TRBD2. The CDR3 totals 14 residues. Germline CDR1 SEHNR, CDR2 FQNEAQ (reference sequence). J was trimmed by 7 bases and V by 7 bases; bases with no gene match: 7. The CDR3 is CASKPGLAINEQFF. CDR3 nucleotides: TGTGCCAGCAAGCCGGGACTAGCGATTAATGAGCAGTTCTTC.

Notes on this clone: One end of the junction fails to match germline, which may point to a read error. This chain links TRBV5-8 with TRBJ2-1; 12 bases align to TRBD2. Germline CDR1 reads SGHTS; CDR2 reads YDEGEE. The CDR3 consists of 15 residues. CDR3 bases: TGTGCCAGCAGCTTACGACTAGCGGGGGTCAATGATCAGTTCTTC. It codes for CASSLRLAGVNDQFF.

A few counts support this clone. The CDR3 bases are TGTGCCAGCCGGACTAGCCGGCCTTACAATGAGCAGTTCTTC. Its protein product is CASRTSRPYNEQFF. The rearrangement joins TRBV28 to TRBJ2-1; 8 bases are a match to TRBD2. Germline CDR1 is MDHEN and CDR2 is SYDVKM. With V trimmed by 8 bases and J by 4 bases, 7 bases remained unmatched. This CDR3 has 14 amino acids.

The chain couples TRBV2 to TRBJ2-3, with 13 bases matching TRBD2. CDR1 and CDR2 from the germline V gene are SNHLY and FYNNEI. Germline trimming cut 10 bases from V and 6 bases from J; bases unmatched to any gene: 10. This CDR3 comprises 15 residues. Here the CDR3 DNA reads TGTGCCACCAGGAGGACTAGCGGGGGTCGGGATACGCAGTATTTT. It is translated as CATRRTSGGRDTQYF.